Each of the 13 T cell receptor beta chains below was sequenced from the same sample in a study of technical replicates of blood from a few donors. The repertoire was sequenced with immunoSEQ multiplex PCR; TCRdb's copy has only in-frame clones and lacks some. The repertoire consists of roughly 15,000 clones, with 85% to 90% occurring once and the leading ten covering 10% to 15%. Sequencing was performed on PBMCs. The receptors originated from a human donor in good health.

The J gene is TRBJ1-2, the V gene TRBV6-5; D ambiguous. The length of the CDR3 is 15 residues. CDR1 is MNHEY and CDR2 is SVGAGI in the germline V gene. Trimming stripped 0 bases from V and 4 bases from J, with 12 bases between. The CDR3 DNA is TGTGCCAGCAGTTACTCGGCCGACCGGGGCTATGGCTACACCTTC. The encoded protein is CASSYSADRGYGYTF.

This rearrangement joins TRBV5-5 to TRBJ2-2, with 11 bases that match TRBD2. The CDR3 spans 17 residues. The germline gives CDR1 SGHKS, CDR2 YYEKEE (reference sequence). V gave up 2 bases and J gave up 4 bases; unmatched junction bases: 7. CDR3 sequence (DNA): TGTGCCAGCAGCTTAGTCACTAGCGGGAGTATCACCGGGGAGCTGTTTTTT. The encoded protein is CASSLVTSGSITGELFF.

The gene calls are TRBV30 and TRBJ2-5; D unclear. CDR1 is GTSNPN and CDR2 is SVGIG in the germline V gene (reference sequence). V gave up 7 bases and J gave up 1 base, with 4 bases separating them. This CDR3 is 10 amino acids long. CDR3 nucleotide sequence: TGTGCCTCCGGCCAAGAGACCCAGTACTTC. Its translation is CASGQETQYF. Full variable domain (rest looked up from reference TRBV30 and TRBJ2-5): SQTIHQWPATLVQPVGSPLSLECTVEGTSNPNLYWYRQAAGRGLQLLFYSVGIGQISSEVPQNLSASRPQDRQFILSSKKLLLSDSGFYLCASGQETQYFGPGTRLLVL.

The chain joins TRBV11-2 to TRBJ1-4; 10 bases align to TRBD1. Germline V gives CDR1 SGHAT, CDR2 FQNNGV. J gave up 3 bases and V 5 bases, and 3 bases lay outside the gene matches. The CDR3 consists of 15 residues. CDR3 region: CASSDGTGANEKLFF. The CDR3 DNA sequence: TGTGCCAGCAGCGACGGGACAGGGGCTAATGAAAAACTGTTTTTT.

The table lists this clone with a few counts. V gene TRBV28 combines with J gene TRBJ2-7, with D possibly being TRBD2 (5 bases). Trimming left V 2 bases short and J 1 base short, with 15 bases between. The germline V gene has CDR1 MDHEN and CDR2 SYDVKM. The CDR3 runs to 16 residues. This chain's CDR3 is CASSLGLLSVSYEQYF. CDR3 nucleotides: TGTGCCAGCAGTTTAGGGTTACTTAGCGTATCCTACGAGCAGTACTTC.

The CDR3 DNA reads TGTGCCAGCAGCTTAGGGAGGTCCCCCTACAATGAGCAGTTCTTC. Its translation: CASSLGRSPYNEQFF. This chain links TRBV7-6 with TRBJ2-1, with D possibly TRBD2 on 5 matching bases. Germline V gives CDR1 SGHVS, CDR2 FNYEAQ. The V and J ends lost 1 base and 2 bases respectively, with 9 bases between them. The CDR3 sequence is 15 residues long. The full variable domain, in which reference TRBV7-6 and TRBJ2-1 provide the parts outside the CDR3, is GAGVSQSPRYKVTKRGQDVALRCDPISGHVSLYWYRQALGQGPEFLTYFNYEAQQDKSGLPNDRFSAERPEGSISTLTIQRTEQRDSAMYRCASSLGRSPYNEQFFGPGTRLTVL.

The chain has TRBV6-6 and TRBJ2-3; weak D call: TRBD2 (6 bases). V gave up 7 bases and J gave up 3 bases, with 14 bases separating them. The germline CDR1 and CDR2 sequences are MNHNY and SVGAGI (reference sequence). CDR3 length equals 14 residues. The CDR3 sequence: CASNRRGLTDTQYF. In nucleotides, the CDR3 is TGTGCCAGCAACCGGAGGGGTCTTACAGATACGCAGTATTTT.

Here the CDR3 DNA reads TGTGCCAGCAGCTACGGTTACTACGAGCAGTACTTC. The encoded protein is CASSYGYYEQYF. V is TRBV7-2 and J is TRBJ2-7; the D is unclear. Trimming stripped 4 bases from V and 3 bases from J, with 7 bases between. Germline V CDR1 and CDR2: SGHTA, FQGNSA. There are 12 residues in the CDR3.

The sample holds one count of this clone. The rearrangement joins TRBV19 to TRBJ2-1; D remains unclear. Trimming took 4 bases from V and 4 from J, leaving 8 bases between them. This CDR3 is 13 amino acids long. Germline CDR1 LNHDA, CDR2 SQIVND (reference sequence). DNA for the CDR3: TGTGCCAGTAGTAACTTCCTGTACAATGAGCAGTTCTTC. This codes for CASSNFLYNEQFF.

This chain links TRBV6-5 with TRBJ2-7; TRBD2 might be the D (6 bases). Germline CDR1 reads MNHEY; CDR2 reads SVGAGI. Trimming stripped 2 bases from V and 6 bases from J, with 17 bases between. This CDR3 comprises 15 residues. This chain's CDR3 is CASSYDPGTPGEQYF. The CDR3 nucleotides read TGTGCCAGCAGTTACGACCCAGGGACTCCCGGCGAGCAGTACTTC.

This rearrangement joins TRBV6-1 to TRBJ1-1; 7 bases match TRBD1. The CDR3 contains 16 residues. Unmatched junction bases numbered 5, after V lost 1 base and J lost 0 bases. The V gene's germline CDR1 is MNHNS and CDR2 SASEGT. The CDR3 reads CASSEGRTGVNTEAFF. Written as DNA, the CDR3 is TGTGCCAGCAGTGAAGGGCGAACAGGGGTGAACACTGAAGCTTTCTTT.

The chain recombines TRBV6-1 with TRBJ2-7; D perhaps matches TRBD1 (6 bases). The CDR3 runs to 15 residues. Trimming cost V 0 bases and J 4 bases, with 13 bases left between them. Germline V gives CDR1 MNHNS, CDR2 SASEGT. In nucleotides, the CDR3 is TGTGCCAGCAGTGAAGCAGGGGACAAGCATTACGAGCAGTACTTC. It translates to CASSEAGDKHYEQYF.

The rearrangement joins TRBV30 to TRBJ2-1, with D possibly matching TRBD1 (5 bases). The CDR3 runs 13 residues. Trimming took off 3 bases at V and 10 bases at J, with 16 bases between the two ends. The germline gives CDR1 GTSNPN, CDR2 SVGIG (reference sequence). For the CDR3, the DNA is TGTGCCTGGAGCCCCCCTTTGGCAGGGGAGCAGTTCTTC. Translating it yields CAWSPPLAGEQFF.